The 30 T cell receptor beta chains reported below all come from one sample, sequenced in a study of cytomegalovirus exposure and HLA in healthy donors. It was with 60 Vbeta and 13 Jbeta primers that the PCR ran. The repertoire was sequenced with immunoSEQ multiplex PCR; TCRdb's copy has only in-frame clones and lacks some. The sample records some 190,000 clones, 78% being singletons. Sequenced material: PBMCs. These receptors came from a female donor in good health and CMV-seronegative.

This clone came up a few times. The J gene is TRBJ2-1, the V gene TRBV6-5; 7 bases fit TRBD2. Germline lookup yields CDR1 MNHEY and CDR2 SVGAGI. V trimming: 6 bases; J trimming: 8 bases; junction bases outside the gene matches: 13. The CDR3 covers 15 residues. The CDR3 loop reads CASSSAGLRKDEQFF. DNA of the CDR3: TGTGCCAGCAGCTCAGCGGGACTTCGGAAGGATGAGCAGTTCTTC.

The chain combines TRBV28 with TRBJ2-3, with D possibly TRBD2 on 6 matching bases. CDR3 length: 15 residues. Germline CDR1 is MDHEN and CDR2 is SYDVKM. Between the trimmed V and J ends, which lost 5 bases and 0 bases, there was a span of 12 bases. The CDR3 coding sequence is TGTGCCAGCAGTGTTGGCGGGGCCAGCACAGATACGCAGTATTTT. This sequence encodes CASSVGGASTDTQYF. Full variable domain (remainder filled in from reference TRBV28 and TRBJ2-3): DVKVTQSSRYLVKRTGEKVFLECVQDMDHENMFWYRQDPGLGLRLIYFSYDVKMKEKGDIPEGYSVSREKKERFSLILESASTNQTSMYLCASSVGGASTDTQYFGPGTRLTVL.

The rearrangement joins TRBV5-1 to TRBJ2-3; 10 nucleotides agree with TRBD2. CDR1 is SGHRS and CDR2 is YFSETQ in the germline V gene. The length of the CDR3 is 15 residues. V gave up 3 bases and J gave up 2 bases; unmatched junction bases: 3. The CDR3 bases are TGCGCCAGCAGCTCAACTAGCGGGGTCACAGATACGCAGTATTTT. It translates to CASSSTSGVTDTQYF.

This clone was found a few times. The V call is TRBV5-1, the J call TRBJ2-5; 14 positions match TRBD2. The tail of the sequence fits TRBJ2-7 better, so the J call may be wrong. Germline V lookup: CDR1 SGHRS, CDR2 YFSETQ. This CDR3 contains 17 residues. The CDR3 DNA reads TGCGCCAGCAGCTGGGGACTAGCGGGGGCGAGCTCCTACGAGCAGTACTTC. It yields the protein CASSWGLAGASSYEQYF.

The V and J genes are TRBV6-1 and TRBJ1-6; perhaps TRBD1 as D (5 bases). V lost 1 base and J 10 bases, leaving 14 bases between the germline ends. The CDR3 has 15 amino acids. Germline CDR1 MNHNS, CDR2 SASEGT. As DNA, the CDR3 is TGTGCCAGCAGTGAAGGGGAGGGGCGCGGATCACCCCTCCACTTT. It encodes CASSEGEGRGSPLHF.

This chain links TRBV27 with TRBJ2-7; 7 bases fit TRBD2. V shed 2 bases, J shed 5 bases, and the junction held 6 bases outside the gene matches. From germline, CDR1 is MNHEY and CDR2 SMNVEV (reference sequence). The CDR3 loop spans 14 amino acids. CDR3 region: CASSLGPLADEQYF. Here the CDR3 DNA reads TGTGCCAGCAGTTTAGGTCCCCTAGCGGACGAGCAGTACTTC.

Here the CDR3 reads CASSLTLSSGIGEQYF. The CDR3 DNA follows: TGTGCCAGCAGTTTGACGCTCTCTAGCGGGATTGGCGAGCAGTACTTC. The chain carries TRBV27 and TRBJ2-7; 9 nucleotides agree with TRBD2. Germline lookup yields CDR1 MNHEY and CDR2 SMNVEV (reference sequence). The CDR3 has 16 amino acids. V gave up 3 bases and J gave up 6 bases; unmatched junction bases: 12.

The CDR3 region is CASTDRGPTGYTIYF. CDR3 coding DNA: TGTGCCAGCACTGACAGGGGCCCAACCGGGTACACCATATATTTT. The V and J genes are TRBV6-5 and TRBJ1-3, with 8 positions matching TRBD1. The CDR3 consists of 15 residues. Germline V gene sequence: CDR1 MNHEY, CDR2 SVGAGI. The J segment lost 8 bases and the V segment lost 7 bases, leaving 13 bases of the junction unmatched.

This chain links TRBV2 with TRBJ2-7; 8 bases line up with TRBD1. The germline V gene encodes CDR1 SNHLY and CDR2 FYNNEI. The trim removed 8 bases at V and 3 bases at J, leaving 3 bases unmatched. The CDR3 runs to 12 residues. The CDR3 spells CASRDRIYEQYF. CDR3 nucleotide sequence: TGTGCCAGCCGGGACAGGATCTACGAGCAGTACTTC. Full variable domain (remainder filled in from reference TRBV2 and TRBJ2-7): EPEVTQTPSHQVTQMGQEVILRCVPISNHLYFYWYRQILGQKVEFLVSFYNNEISEKSEIFDDQFSVERPDGSNFTLKIRSTKLEDSAMYFCASRDRIYEQYFGPGTRLTVT.

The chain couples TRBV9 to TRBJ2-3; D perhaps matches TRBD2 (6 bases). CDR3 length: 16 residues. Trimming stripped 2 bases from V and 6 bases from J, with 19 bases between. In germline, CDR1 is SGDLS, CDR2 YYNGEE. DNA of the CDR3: TGTGCCAGCAGCGTTGGTCCATTTAGCGGTTCGGATACGCAGTATTTT. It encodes CASSVGPFSGSDTQYF. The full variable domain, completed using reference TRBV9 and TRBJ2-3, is DSGVTQTPKHLITATGQRVTLRCSPRSGDLSVYWYQQSLDQGLQFLIQYYNGEERAKGNILERFSAQQFPDLHSELNLSSLELGDSALYFCASSVGPFSGSDTQYFGPGTRLTVL.

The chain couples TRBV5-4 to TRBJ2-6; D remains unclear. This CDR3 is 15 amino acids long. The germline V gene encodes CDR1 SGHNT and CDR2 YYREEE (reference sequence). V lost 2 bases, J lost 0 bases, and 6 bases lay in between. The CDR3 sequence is CASSFGNSGANVLTF. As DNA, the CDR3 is TGTGCCAGCAGCTTCGGTAACTCTGGGGCCAACGTCCTGACTTTC.

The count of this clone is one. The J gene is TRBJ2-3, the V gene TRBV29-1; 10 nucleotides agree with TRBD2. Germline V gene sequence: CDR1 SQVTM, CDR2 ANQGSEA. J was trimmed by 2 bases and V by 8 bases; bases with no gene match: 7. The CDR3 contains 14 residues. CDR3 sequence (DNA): TGCAGCCCGCTACTAGCGGGAATCACAGATACGCAGTATTTT. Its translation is CSPLLAGITDTQYF.

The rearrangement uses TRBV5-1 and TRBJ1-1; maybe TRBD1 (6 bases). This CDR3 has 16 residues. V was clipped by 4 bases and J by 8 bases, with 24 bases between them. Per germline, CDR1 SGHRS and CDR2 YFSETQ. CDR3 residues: CASSPIQQGSRVEAFF. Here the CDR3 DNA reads TGCGCCAGCAGCCCAATCCAACAGGGTTCAAGGGTGGAAGCTTTCTTT.

CDR3: CASSQERSGSYEQYF. For the CDR3, the DNA is TGCGCCAGCAGCCAAGAGCGGTCGGGGTCCTACGAGCAGTACTTC. V is TRBV4-1 and J is TRBJ2-7, with D tentatively TRBD2 (5 bases). The CDR3 length is 15 residues. Trimming removed 0 bases at V and 1 base at J, with 10 bases between. Germline assignment: CDR1 MGHRA and CDR2 YSYEKL.

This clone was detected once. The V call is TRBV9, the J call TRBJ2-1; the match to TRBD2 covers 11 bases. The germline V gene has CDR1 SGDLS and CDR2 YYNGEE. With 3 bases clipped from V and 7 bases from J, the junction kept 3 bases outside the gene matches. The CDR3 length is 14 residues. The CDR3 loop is CASSGTSGHNEQFF. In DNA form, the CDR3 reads TGTGCCAGCAGCGGGACTAGCGGGCATAATGAGCAGTTCTTC.

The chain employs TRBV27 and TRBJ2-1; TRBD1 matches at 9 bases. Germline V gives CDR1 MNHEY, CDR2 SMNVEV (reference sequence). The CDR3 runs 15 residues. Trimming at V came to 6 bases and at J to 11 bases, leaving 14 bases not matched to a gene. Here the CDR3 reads CASSSLLRDRVKQFF. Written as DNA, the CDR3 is TGTGCCAGCAGCTCGCTCCTCCGGGACAGGGTAAAGCAGTTCTTC.

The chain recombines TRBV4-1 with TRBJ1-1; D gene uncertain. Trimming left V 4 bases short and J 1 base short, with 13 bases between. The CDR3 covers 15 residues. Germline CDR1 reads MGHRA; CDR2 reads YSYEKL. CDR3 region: CASSREGGPNTEAFF. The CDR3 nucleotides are TGCGCCAGCAGCCGCGAAGGAGGTCCGAACACTGAAGCTTTCTTT.

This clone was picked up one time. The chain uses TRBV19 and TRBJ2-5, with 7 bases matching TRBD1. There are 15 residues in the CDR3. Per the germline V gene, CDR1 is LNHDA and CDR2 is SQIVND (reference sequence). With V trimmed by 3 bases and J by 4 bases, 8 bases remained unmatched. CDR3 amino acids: CASSIRRQGRETQYF. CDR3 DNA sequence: TGTGCCAGTAGTATCCGCCGACAGGGCCGAGAGACCCAGTACTTC. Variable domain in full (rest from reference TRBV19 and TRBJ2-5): DGGITQSPKYLFRKEGQNVTLSCEQNLNHDAMYWYRQDPGQGLRLIYYSQIVNDFQKGDIAEGYSVSREKKESFPLTVTSAQKNPTAFYLCASSIRRQGRETQYFGPGTRLLVL.

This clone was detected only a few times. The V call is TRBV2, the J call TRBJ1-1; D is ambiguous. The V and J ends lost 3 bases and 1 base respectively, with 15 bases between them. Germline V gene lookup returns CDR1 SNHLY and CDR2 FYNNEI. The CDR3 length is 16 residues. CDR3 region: CASSDFLAFGNTEAFF. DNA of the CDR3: TGTGCCAGCAGTGATTTTTTGGCTTTTGGGAACACTGAAGCTTTCTTT.

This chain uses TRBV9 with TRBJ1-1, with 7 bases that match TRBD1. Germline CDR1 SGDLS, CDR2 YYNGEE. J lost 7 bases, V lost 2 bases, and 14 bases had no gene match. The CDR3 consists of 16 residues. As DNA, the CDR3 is TGTGCCAGCAGCGTTTTGACAGGGCATGGGGGAGGTGAAGCTTTCTTT. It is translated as CASSVLTGHGGGEAFF.

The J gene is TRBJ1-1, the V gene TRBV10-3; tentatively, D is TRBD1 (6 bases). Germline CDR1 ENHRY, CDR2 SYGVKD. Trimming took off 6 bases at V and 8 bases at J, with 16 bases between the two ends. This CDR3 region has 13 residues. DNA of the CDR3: TGTGCCATCAGCGGGGACACCCTCGCGGAAGCTTTCTTT. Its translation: CAISGDTLAEAFF.

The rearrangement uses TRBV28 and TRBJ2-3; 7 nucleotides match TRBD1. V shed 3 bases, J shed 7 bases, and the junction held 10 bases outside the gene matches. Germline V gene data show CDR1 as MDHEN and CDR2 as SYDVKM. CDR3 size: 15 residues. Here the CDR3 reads CASSLRTTGAHTQYF. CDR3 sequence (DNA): TGTGCCAGCAGTTTGCGAACAACAGGGGCACATACGCAGTATTTT.

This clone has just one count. CDR3 DNA: TGTGCCAGCAGTTACTCCACCGGAACAGGGTCCTACGAGCAGTACTTC. Residues: CASSYSTGTGSYEQYF. This rearrangement joins TRBV6-5 to TRBJ2-7, with D possibly TRBD1 on 6 matching bases. Germline CDR1 reads MNHEY; CDR2 reads SVGAGI. The CDR3 is 16 residues long. V shed 0 bases and J shed 1 base, with 13 bases lying between them.

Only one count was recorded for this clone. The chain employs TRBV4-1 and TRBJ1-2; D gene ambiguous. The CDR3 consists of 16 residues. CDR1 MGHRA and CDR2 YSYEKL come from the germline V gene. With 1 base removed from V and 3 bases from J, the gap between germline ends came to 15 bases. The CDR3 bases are TGCGCCAGCAGCCAAGGTCCGGGTTACATTTACTATGGCTACACCTTC. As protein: CASSQGPGYIYYGYTF.

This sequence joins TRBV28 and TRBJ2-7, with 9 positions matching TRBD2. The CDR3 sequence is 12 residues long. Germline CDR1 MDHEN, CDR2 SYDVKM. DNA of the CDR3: TGTGCTAGCGGGAGATCGGACTACGAGCAGTACTTC. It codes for CASGRSDYEQYF.

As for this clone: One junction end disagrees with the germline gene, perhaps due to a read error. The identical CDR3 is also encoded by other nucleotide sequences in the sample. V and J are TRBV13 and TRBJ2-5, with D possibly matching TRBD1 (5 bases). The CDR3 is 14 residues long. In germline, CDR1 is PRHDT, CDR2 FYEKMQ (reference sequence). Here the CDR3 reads CASSLKTVQETQYF. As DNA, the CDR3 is TGTGCCAGTAGCTTGAAGACAGTCCAAGAGACCCAGTACTTC.

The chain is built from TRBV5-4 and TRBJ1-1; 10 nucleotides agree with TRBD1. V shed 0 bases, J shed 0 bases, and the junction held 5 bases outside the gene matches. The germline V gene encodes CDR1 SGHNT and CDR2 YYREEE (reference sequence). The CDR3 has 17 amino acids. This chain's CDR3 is CASSLGQGAHVNTEAFF. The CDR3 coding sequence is TGTGCCAGCAGCTTGGGACAGGGGGCGCACGTGAACACTGAAGCTTTCTTT.

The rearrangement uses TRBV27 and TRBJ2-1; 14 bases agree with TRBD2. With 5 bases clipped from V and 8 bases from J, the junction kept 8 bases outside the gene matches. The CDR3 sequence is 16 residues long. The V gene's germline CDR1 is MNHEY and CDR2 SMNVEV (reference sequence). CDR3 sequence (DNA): TGTGCCAGCAGTCCCGACGGACTAGCGGGAGGTTATGAGCAGTTCTTC. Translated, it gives CASSPDGLAGGYEQFF.

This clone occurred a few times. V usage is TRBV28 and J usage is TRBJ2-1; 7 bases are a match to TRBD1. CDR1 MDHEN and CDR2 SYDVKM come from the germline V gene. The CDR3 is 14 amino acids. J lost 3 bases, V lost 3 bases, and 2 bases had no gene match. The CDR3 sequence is CASSLTGYYNEQFF. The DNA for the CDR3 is TGTGCCAGCAGTTTGACAGGGTACTACAATGAGCAGTTCTTC.

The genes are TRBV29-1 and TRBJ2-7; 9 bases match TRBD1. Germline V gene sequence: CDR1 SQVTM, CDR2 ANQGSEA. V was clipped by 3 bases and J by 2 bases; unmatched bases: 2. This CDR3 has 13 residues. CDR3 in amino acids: CSVEGQGTYEQYF. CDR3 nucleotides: TGCAGCGTTGAGGGACAGGGAACCTACGAGCAGTACTTC.